Each of the 20 T cell receptor beta chains below was sequenced from the same sample in a study of T cells in Graves' hyperthyroidism and ophthalmopathy. It was RNA transcripts that yielded the amplified TCR beta CDR3 regions. Primed by the HTBI set, a first-round RT-PCR was run on the TCR CDR3. Using its own MiXCR run on the multiplex PCR reads, TCRdb lists one record per CDR3 protein. The table has roughly 380,000 distinct CDR3 sequences, around 13% seen once. The sample consisted of blood. Source of these receptors: a woman aged 18-35 years with Graves' hyperthyroidism.

This chain uses TRBV28 with TRBJ2-4; 9 nucleotides agree with TRBD1. Germline trimming cut 3 bases from V and 7 bases from J; bases unmatched to any gene: 7. The germline gives CDR1 MDHEN, CDR2 SYDVKM. The CDR3 runs 15 residues. The CDR3 is CASSFWRDRVNIQYF. As DNA, the CDR3 is TGTGCCAGCAGTTTTTGGCGGGACAGGGTGAACATTCAGTACTTC.

This clonotype was seen many times. The J gene is TRBJ2-7, the V gene TRBV29-1, with D perhaps assigned TRBD1 or TRBD2 (5 bases each). The V gene lost 4 bases and the J gene lost 3 bases, with 10 bases spanning the gap. In germline, CDR1 is SQVTM, CDR2 ANQGSEA. This CDR3 is built from 12 residues. CDR3 DNA sequence: TGCAGCGTTGGAGGGCAGGGCTACGAGCAGTACTTC. Translation: CSVGGQGYEQYF.

This clonotype was detected ten times or more. The J gene is TRBJ2-1, the V gene TRBV10-1; D is possibly TRBD1 or TRBD2 (6 bases each). The CDR3 covers 14 residues. Germline V gene data show CDR1 as WNHNN and CDR2 as SYGVQD (reference sequence). V lost 0 bases to trimming and J lost 9 bases, with 12 bases between them. DNA of the CDR3: TGCGCCAGCAGTGAGTCGGGGGCGGGAAGTGAGCAGTTCTTC. This sequence encodes CASSESGAGSEQFF.

As regards this clonotype: This may stem from a read error, because a much larger clone lies one nucleotide away. This rearrangement joins TRBV7-6 to TRBJ2-7; 12 nucleotides line up with TRBD2. The CDR3 totals 15 residues. Germline V gene sequence: CDR1 SGHVS, CDR2 FNYEAQ. Germline trimming cut 4 bases from V and 7 bases from J; bases unmatched to any gene: 8. The CDR3 is CASSSDGTSGSEQYF. In DNA, the CDR3 is TGTGCCAGCAGCTCAGACGGGACTAGCGGGTCTGAGCAGTACTTC.

The chain joins TRBV29-1 to TRBJ2-7; D is undetermined. The CDR3 loop spans 12 amino acids. V gave up 4 bases and J gave up 1 base, with 8 bases separating them. Germline V gene lookup returns CDR1 SQVTM and CDR2 ANQGSEA. DNA for the CDR3: TGCAGCGTTGGGTCCGGATCCTACGAGCAGTACTTC. Translating it yields CSVGSGSYEQYF.

The sample holds many counts of this clonotype. The V and J genes are TRBV28 and TRBJ2-1, with 9 bases identical to TRBD2. Trimming at V came to 5 bases and at J to 8 bases, leaving 13 bases not matched to a gene. The germline CDR1 and CDR2 sequences are MDHEN and SYDVKM. The CDR3 contains 16 residues. The CDR3 sequence: CASSTREVAGDYEQFF. The CDR3 nucleotides are TGTGCCAGCAGTACCCGGGAGGTAGCGGGAGACTATGAGCAGTTCTTC.

Note on this clonotype: Possible read error: a much larger clone is one base away. This sequence joins TRBV3-1 and TRBJ2-1, with TRBD1 matching 10 bases. The germline CDR1 and CDR2 sequences are LGHDT and YNNKEL (reference sequence). The CDR3 covers 14 residues. The trim removed 4 bases at V and 10 bases at J, leaving 7 bases unmatched. The CDR3 sequence is CASSLGQGMNEQFF. CDR3 nucleotide sequence: TGTGCCAGCAGCCTGGGACAGGGGATGAACGAGCAGTTCTTC.

This rearrangement joins TRBV5-1 to TRBJ2-2, with D perhaps matching TRBD1 (5 bases). Deletions cut 3 bases from V and 7 bases from J, with 13 bases between. This CDR3 is built from 14 residues. Germline assignment: CDR1 SGHRS and CDR2 YFSETQ. For the CDR3, the DNA is TGCGCCAGCAGCTCGGCAGGGCTAGACGGGGAGCTGTTTTTT. Its protein is CASSSAGLDGELFF.

The table lists this clonotype with a count of one. This rearrangement joins TRBV7-9 to TRBJ1-1; the D gene is possibly TRBD1 (6 bases). The CDR3 is made up of 17 amino acids. The germline CDR1 and CDR2 sequences are SEHNR and FQNEAQ (reference sequence). V was cut by 1 base and J by 3 bases, with 18 bases left in between. The CDR3 sequence is CASSLGAYRDQDTEAFF. The CDR3 DNA follows: TGTGCCAGCAGCTTAGGAGCCTACAGGGACCAGGACACTGAAGCTTTCTTT.

V usage is TRBV29-1 and J usage is TRBJ2-5; 9 nucleotides align to TRBD1. Germline trimming cut 5 bases from V and 4 bases from J; bases unmatched to any gene: 11. Germline CDR1 SQVTM, CDR2 ANQGSEA. The CDR3 is made up of 15 amino acids. CDR3 residues: CSVRAGTGTSETQYF. CDR3 DNA sequence: TGCAGCGTTCGTGCCGGGACAGGGACTTCAGAGACCCAGTACTTC.

The gene calls are TRBV20-1 and TRBJ1-6; perhaps TRBD1 as D (6 bases). CDR3 length: 16 residues. Trimming stripped 6 bases from V and 7 bases from J, with 22 bases between. Per germline, CDR1 DFQATT and CDR2 SNEGSKA (reference sequence). The chain's CDR3 is CSAKRGGGAKNSPLHF. The CDR3 DNA reads TGCAGTGCCAAGAGGGGCGGGGGCGCGAAAAATTCACCCCTCCACTTT.

This clonotype was recorded many times. CDR3 DNA sequence: TGTGCCAGCAGCTTAGCCGGGACGTTGGATGGCTACACCTTC. Translated: CASSLAGTLDGYTF. The genes are TRBV7-9 and TRBJ1-2; possibly TRBD1 for D (5 bases). The germline gives CDR1 SEHNR, CDR2 FQNEAQ (reference sequence). This CDR3 is built from 14 residues. V lost 0 bases to trimming and J lost 6 bases, with 11 bases between them.

This chain joins TRBV10-3 and TRBJ1-5, with 7 bases that match TRBD1. The V and J ends lost 2 bases and 2 bases, in that order; junction bases with no gene match: 0. CDR3 length equals 14 residues. Germline V gives CDR1 ENHRY, CDR2 SYGVKD. CDR3 amino acids: CAISEDRGNQPQHF. DNA for the CDR3: TGTGCCATCAGTGAGGACAGGGGCAATCAGCCCCAGCATTTT.

This clonotype was seen at least ten times. This chain connects TRBV18 to TRBJ2-1, with D perhaps TRBD2 (6 bases). Germline V gene lookup returns CDR1 KGHSH and CDR2 LQKENI. Trimming shortened V by 0 bases and J by 0 bases, and 12 bases separated the two germline ends. This CDR3 spans 17 amino acids. The CDR3 DNA reads TGTGCCAGCTCACCACCCGTCTGGAGGGCCTCCTACAATGAGCAGTTCTTC. This codes for CASSPPVWRASYNEQFF.

In this sample, this clonotype turned up once. A much larger clone is a single base away; this may be a read error. The chain carries TRBV5-5 and TRBJ2-7; D possibly corresponds to TRBD1 (5 bases). With 4 bases removed from V and 7 bases from J, the gap between germline ends came to 18 bases. The CDR3 spans 14 residues. CDR1 and CDR2 (germline): SGHKS, YYEKEE (reference sequence). As DNA, the CDR3 is TGTGCCAGCAGCGTGGGGCCTGAGGTCAATGAGCAGTACTTC. Translating it yields CASSVGPEVNEQYF.

This clonotype appeared a single time. V is TRBV19 and J is TRBJ2-6; D unclear. Looked up from germline, CDR1 is LNHDA and CDR2 is SQIVND (reference sequence). CDR3 length: 15 residues. V lost 2 bases to trimming and J lost 0 bases, with 5 bases between them. The CDR3 nucleotides read TGTGCCAGTAGTATAAAGAACTCTGGGGCCAACGTCCTGACTTTC. Residues: CASSIKNSGANVLTF. The whole variable domain, remainder taken from reference TRBV19 and TRBJ2-6, is DGGITQSPKYLFRKEGQNVTLSCEQNLNHDAMYWYRQDPGQGLRLIYYSQIVNDFQKGDIAEGYSVSREKKESFPLTVTSAQKNPTAFYLCASSIKNSGANVLTFGAGSRLTVL.

At least ten counts were recorded for this clonotype. The chain carries TRBV28 and TRBJ2-3, with 10 bases fitting TRBD2. The CDR3 consists of 18 residues. J lost 3 bases, V lost 3 bases, and 12 bases had no gene match. The germline CDR1 and CDR2 sequences are MDHEN and SYDVKM. CDR3 loop: CASSLFSASGRRTDTQYF. The CDR3 DNA follows: TGTGCCAGCAGTTTGTTTTCGGCTAGCGGGAGACGAACAGATACGCAGTATTTT.

This clonotype has ten or more counts. CDR3 nucleotides: TGCAGTGCTATAGGGAATCCGGGGCGGGGGAGGGAAGAGACCCAGTACTTC. This codes for CSAIGNPGRGREETQYF. V usage is TRBV20-1 and J usage is TRBJ2-5; 7 positions agree with TRBD2. The germline V gene encodes CDR1 DFQATT and CDR2 SNEGSKA (reference sequence). V was clipped by 4 bases and J by 3 bases; unmatched bases: 17. This CDR3 region has 17 residues.

J is TRBJ1-2 and V is TRBV7-9, with D perhaps matching TRBD1 (5 bases). There are 13 residues in the CDR3. Germline CDR1 SEHNR, CDR2 FQNEAQ (reference sequence). Trimming removed 1 base from V and 5 bases from J, with 8 bases in between. The CDR3 loop reads CASSLVAGYGYTF. Here the CDR3 DNA reads TGTGCCAGCAGCTTAGTTGCAGGGTATGGCTACACCTTC.

In this sample, this clonotype turned up many times. This sequence joins TRBV2 and TRBJ2-2; the D gene could be TRBD1 or TRBD2 (5 bases each). From germline, CDR1 is SNHLY and CDR2 FYNNEI. Trimming took off 7 bases at V and 4 bases at J, with 13 bases between the two ends. CDR3 length: 14 amino acids. The CDR3 sequence is CASIGDQGTGELFF. Here the CDR3 DNA reads TGTGCCAGCATAGGGGACCAGGGCACCGGGGAGCTGTTTTTT.